Below, 27 T cell receptor beta chains from the same sample are listed, as sequenced in a study of cytomegalovirus exposure and HLA in healthy donors. PCR was performed using 60 Vbeta and 13 Jbeta primers. Repertoires were generated with immunoSEQ multiplex PCR, while TCRdb's copy carries only in-frame clones and drops some. The table lists 100,000 to 150,000 clones, about 11% of them singletons, with 4.6% in the top ten. Sequencing used PBMCs. The receptors derive from a woman aged 18 to 35 in good health and CMV-seropositive.

This clone came up a few times. DNA for the CDR3: TGTGCCAGCAGTGAGGGAGTCTACTATGGCTACACCTTC. Translation: CASSEGVYYGYTF. The V call is TRBV6-1, the J call TRBJ1-2; D gene uncertain. V lost 3 bases, J lost 3 bases, and 8 bases lay in between. Germline loops: CDR1 MNHNS, CDR2 SASEGT. The CDR3 sequence is 13 residues long.

This clone was seen only a few times. The chain has TRBV6-5 and TRBJ1-2, with D unclear. Trimming shortened V by 6 bases and J by 3 bases, and 11 bases separated the two germline ends. The CDR3 spans 13 residues. The germline V gene has CDR1 MNHEY and CDR2 SVGAGI. The CDR3 DNA is TGTGCCAGCAGCCCCCCAGGCTACTATGGCTACACCTTC. This sequence encodes CASSPPGYYGYTF.

This clone was recorded a few times. The gene calls are TRBV5-1 and TRBJ1-1; 7 bases are a match to TRBD1. Losses at the gene ends were 4 bases for V and 14 bases for J; bases not matched to a gene: 8. The CDR3 totals 11 residues. Germline CDR1 SGHRS, CDR2 YFSETQ. This CDR3 reads CASSQGTVRFF. The CDR3 DNA sequence: TGCGCCAGCAGCCAAGGGACAGTCCGGTTCTTT. Supplemented by reference TRBV5-1 and TRBJ1-1, the full variable domain reads KAGVTQTPRYLIKTRGQQVTLSCSPISGHRSVSWYQQTPGQGLQFLFEYFSETQRNKGNFPGRFSGRQFSNSRSEMNVSTLELGDSALYLCASSQGTVRFFGQGTRLTVV.

There are a few counts of this clone. The gene calls are TRBV14 and TRBJ2-1; D call uncertain. The CDR3 has 16 amino acids. V was trimmed by 4 bases and J by 3 bases, leaving 16 bases between them. The germline V gene has CDR1 SGHDN and CDR2 FVKESK. The CDR3 DNA reads TGTGCCAGCAGCCCTTATCACGTGGCGGACTACAATGAGCAGTTCTTC. Translation: CASSPYHVADYNEQFF. Full variable domain (outside the CDR3, taken from reference TRBV14 and TRBJ2-1): EAGVTQFPSHSVIEKGQTVTLRCDPISGHDNLYWYRRVMGKEIKFLLHFVKESKQDESGMPNNRFLAERTGGTYSTLKVQPAELEDSGVYFCASSPYHVADYNEQFFGPGTRLTVL.

V gene TRBV4-1 combines with J gene TRBJ1-2; maybe TRBD1 (5 bases). The V gene lost 0 bases and the J gene lost 4 bases, with 12 bases spanning the gap. The CDR3 is made up of 15 amino acids. Germline values: CDR1 MGHRA, CDR2 YSYEKL. DNA for the CDR3: TGCGCCAGCAGCCAAGAATCGGGGGTCGGCTATGGCTACACCTTC. Amino acid sequence: CASSQESGVGYGYTF.

This clone was seen only a few times. This sequence joins TRBV28 and TRBJ1-1; D unclear. Germline-derived CDR1 and CDR2 are MDHEN and SYDVKM. Trimming removed 2 bases from V and 4 bases from J, with 14 bases in between. The CDR3 is 15 residues long. CDR3 DNA sequence: TGTGCCAGCAGTTTAGTGAGGGCGATAGGCACTGAAGCTTTCTTT. It is translated as CASSLVRAIGTEAFF.

The chain carries TRBV2 and TRBJ1-4; 7 bases match TRBD1. CDR1 and CDR2 from the germline V gene are SNHLY and FYNNEI. With 1 base clipped from V and 7 bases from J, the junction kept 3 bases outside the gene matches. The CDR3 extends over 14 amino acids. For the CDR3, the DNA is TGTGCCAGCAGTGAAGGACAGGGCAGTGAAAAACTGTTTTTT. Protein sequence: CASSEGQGSEKLFF.

This clone was counted a few times. The chain employs TRBV5-5 and TRBJ1-1; D call uncertain. The germline V gene has CDR1 SGHKS and CDR2 YYEKEE (reference sequence). The CDR3 is made up of 13 amino acids. V dropped 0 bases and J dropped 9 bases, with 12 bases sitting between them. CDR3 amino acids: CASSLDPGVKAFF. CDR3 nucleotides: TGTGCCAGCAGCTTGGATCCGGGAGTCAAAGCTTTCTTT.

The chain couples TRBV11-1 to TRBJ2-5; 7 bases are a match to TRBD2. The germline CDR1 and CDR2 sequences are SGHAT and FQDESV (reference sequence). The CDR3 length is 14 residues. Germline trimming cut 4 bases from V and 5 bases from J; bases unmatched to any gene: 7. In DNA form, the CDR3 reads TGTGCCAGCAGCTCCCAGCGGGACGGGGAGACCCAGTACTTC. It codes for CASSSQRDGETQYF.

The chain has TRBV11-2 and TRBJ1-3; no firm D call. Germline CDR1 and CDR2: SGHAT and FQNNGV. The V end lost 8 bases, the J end lost 0 bases, and 8 bases lay between the germline ends. This CDR3 has 13 amino acids. The CDR3 loop is CASSRGSGNTIYF. The CDR3 DNA reads as TGTGCCAGCTCACGCGGCTCTGGAAACACCATATATTTT.

This clone occurred a few times. This chain uses TRBV2 with TRBJ2-6; 14 nucleotides align to TRBD2. The CDR3 sequence is 16 residues long. Losses at the gene ends were 6 bases for V and 3 bases for J; bases not matched to a gene: 1. Germline assignment: CDR1 SNHLY and CDR2 FYNNEI. CDR3 loop: CASRTSGRGGANVLTF. The CDR3 nucleotides are TGTGCCAGCAGGACTAGCGGGAGGGGTGGGGCCAACGTCCTGACTTTC.

The CDR3 loop reads CASSIVGSGEGFYGYTF. The CDR3 DNA reads TGTGCCAGTAGTATTGTGGGCAGTGGGGAGGGGTTCTATGGCTACACCTTC. This chain joins TRBV19 and TRBJ1-2; D may be TRBD1 (5 bases). Germline CDR1 and CDR2: LNHDA and SQIVND (reference sequence). This CDR3 has 17 amino acids. Deletions cut 3 bases from V and 4 bases from J, with 21 bases between.

The chain is built from TRBV6-1 and TRBJ2-7; 8 nucleotides line up with TRBD2. CDR3 length: 14 residues. CDR1 is MNHNS and CDR2 is SASEGT in the germline V gene. V was clipped by 2 bases and J by 3 bases; unmatched bases: 3. The CDR3 region is CASSEIGGGYEQYF. In nucleotides, the CDR3 is TGTGCCAGCAGTGAAATCGGGGGGGGCTACGAGCAGTACTTC.

This chain connects TRBV19 to TRBJ2-1; D gene uncertain. Germline CDR1 is LNHDA and CDR2 is SQIVND (reference sequence). This CDR3 is built from 14 residues. The V end lost 0 bases, the J end lost 14 bases, and 17 bases lay between the germline ends. The CDR3 protein is CASSIDRNSLRKFF. The CDR3 DNA follows: TGTGCCAGTAGTATAGATCGTAATAGTCTGAGGAAGTTCTTC.

The chain has TRBV11-1 and TRBJ1-1; possibly TRBD1 for D (6 bases). V lost 8 bases to trimming and J lost 4 bases, with 17 bases between them. CDR1 SGHAT and CDR2 FQDESV come from the germline V gene (reference sequence). The CDR3 is made up of 14 amino acids. The CDR3 DNA reads TGTGCCAGCGGACCGGACAGTGCACTCACTGAAGCTTTCTTT. This translates into CASGPDSALTEAFF.

The chain has TRBV2 and TRBJ2-5, with D perhaps TRBD2 (6 bases). The V end lost 2 bases, the J end lost 3 bases, and 10 bases lay between the germline ends. Germline loops: CDR1 SNHLY, CDR2 FYNNEI. The CDR3 runs to 14 residues. The CDR3 protein is CASSELVAEETQYF. In nucleotides, the CDR3 is TGTGCCAGCAGTGAACTGGTAGCGGAAGAGACCCAGTACTTC.

The chain is built from TRBV4-1 and TRBJ2-7; possibly TRBD2 for D (6 bases). The CDR3 runs 15 residues. Trimming shortened V by 4 bases and J by 0 bases, and 13 bases separated the two germline ends. The germline V gene encodes CDR1 MGHRA and CDR2 YSYEKL. This CDR3 reads CASSRSGGSSYEQYF. Here the CDR3 DNA reads TGCGCCAGCAGCCGTTCCGGGGGAAGCTCCTACGAGCAGTACTTC.

The chain links TRBV5-4 to TRBJ1-2; D may be TRBD1 (6 bases). Trimming removed 5 bases at V and 10 bases at J, with 12 bases between. The CDR3 contains 11 residues. Per germline, CDR1 SGHNT and CDR2 YYREEE (reference sequence). The CDR3 protein is CASRDTGPYTF. Written as DNA, the CDR3 is TGTGCCAGCAGGGATACAGGGCCCTACACCTTC.

This clone showed up just a few times. CDR3 residues: CAITQAQPQHF. As DNA, the CDR3 is TGTGCCATAACCCAGGCCCAGCCCCAGCATTTT. J is TRBJ1-5 and V is TRBV10-3; the D is unclear. V was cut by 9 bases and J by 7 bases, with 10 bases left in between. Germline values: CDR1 ENHRY, CDR2 SYGVKD. The CDR3 contains 11 residues.

CDR3 protein: CAWSVWQGSTEAFF. CDR3 DNA: TGTGCCTGGAGTGTCTGGCAGGGAAGTACTGAAGCTTTCTTT. V gene TRBV30 combines with J gene TRBJ1-1; maybe TRBD1 (5 bases). Trimming stripped 0 bases from V and 5 bases from J, with 13 bases between. CDR1 is GTSNPN and CDR2 is SVGIG in the germline V gene (reference sequence). CDR3 length equals 14 residues.

This rearrangement joins TRBV23-1 to TRBJ1-5; D gene ambiguous. TRBV23-1 is an open reading frame whose function is uncertain. The CDR3 consists of 10 residues. The V end lost 7 bases, the J end lost 6 bases, and 4 bases lay between the germline ends. CDR3 loop: CASNSQPQHF. CDR3 coding DNA: TGCGCCAGCAATAGTCAGCCCCAGCATTTT.

This clone has more than one count but fewer than ten. The sample holds other DNA sequences that translate to the same CDR3. For the CDR3, the DNA is TGTGCCAGCAGTTCCCCCCCTAGTGGCTACACCTTC. It codes for CASSSPPSGYTF. The chain couples TRBV28 to TRBJ1-2; D remains ambiguous. This CDR3 comprises 12 residues. Germline CDR1 is MDHEN and CDR2 is SYDVKM. V was clipped by 4 bases and J by 7 bases, with 10 bases between them.

In this sample, this clone turned up a few times. The CDR3 DNA reads as TGTGCCAGCAGAACACCTGGGGGGGGCTACACCTTC. This translates into CASRTPGGGYTF. The V and J genes are TRBV28 and TRBJ1-2; tentatively, D is TRBD1 (5 bases). CDR3 size: 12 residues. V lost 6 bases to trimming and J lost 8 bases, with 13 bases between them. Germline lookup yields CDR1 MDHEN and CDR2 SYDVKM.

The chain joins TRBV18 to TRBJ2-1; TRBD1 matches at 9 bases. The ends lost 3 bases at V and 8 bases at J; junction bases unmatched: 14. The CDR3 has 17 amino acids. Germline V lookup: CDR1 KGHSH, CDR2 LQKENI. CDR3 DNA sequence: TGTGCCAGCTCACCGCTTTCTGTGGGACAGGGTTCCCATGAGCAGTTCTTC. This translates into CASSPLSVGQGSHEQFF.

CDR3 DNA: TGTGCCAGCAAGGGCCTGGGGCTTTACTATGGCTACACCTTC. This sequence encodes CASKGLGLYYGYTF. The chain joins TRBV28 to TRBJ1-2; tentative D call: TRBD1 (5 bases). The ends were cut back, 7 bases at V and 3 bases at J, with 15 bases in the middle. This CDR3 comprises 14 residues. Per the germline V gene, CDR1 is MDHEN and CDR2 is SYDVKM.

CDR3 nucleotide sequence: TGCGCCAGCAGCCCCCAGACAGGGGCGAACACTGAAGCTTTCTTT. Encoded protein: CASSPQTGANTEAFF. The V and J genes are TRBV4-1 and TRBJ1-1, with 8 bases identical to TRBD1. V gave up 4 bases and J gave up 1 base; unmatched junction bases: 5. Germline V gene lookup returns CDR1 MGHRA and CDR2 YSYEKL. The CDR3 is 15 residues long.

This clone was counted a few times. The CDR3 protein is CASSPYTIYEQYF. The CDR3 DNA reads TGTGCCAGCAGTCCCTACACTATATACGAGCAGTACTTC. The V and J genes are TRBV28 and TRBJ2-7; no clear D. The CDR3 totals 13 residues. The germline V and J ends were trimmed by 5 bases and 4 bases, with 12 bases remaining between them. CDR1 and CDR2 (germline): MDHEN, SYDVKM.